These 32 T cell receptor beta chains were sequenced from one sample in a study of neoadjuvant nivolumab and ipilimumab in lung cancer. Libraries were prepared by immunoSEQ multiplex PCR; TCRdb keeps only in-frame clonotypes and omits some of them. The sample has 44,000 or so clones; more than 85% are singletons. Specimen: blood, collected before neoadjuvant nivolumab, alone or with ipilimumab. These receptors all stem from an adult with non-small cell lung cancer. Some clones in this sample may be carry-over from other donors' samples.

The rearrangement uses TRBV5-1 and TRBJ2-7; TRBD2 is a possible D gene (5 bases). The V end lost 1 base, the J end lost 5 bases, and 10 bases lay between the germline ends. There are 13 residues in the CDR3. Germline V gives CDR1 SGHRS, CDR2 YFSETQ. The CDR3, as DNA: TGCGCCAGCAGCTTGAGTCCGGGGAACGAGCAGTACTTC. This sequence encodes CASSLSPGNEQYF.

The chain joins TRBV27 to TRBJ2-3; D may match TRBD1 or TRBD2 (5 bases each). Germline values: CDR1 MNHEY, CDR2 SMNVEV (reference sequence). V dropped 5 bases and J dropped 2 bases, with 11 bases sitting between them. The CDR3 runs to 14 residues. The CDR3 sequence: CASSVRGYTDTQYF. The CDR3 coding sequence is TGTGCCAGCAGTGTCCGGGGCTACACAGATACGCAGTATTTT.

The V call is TRBV30, the J call TRBJ2-1; 13 bases line up with TRBD2. The J segment lost 7 bases and the V segment lost 2 bases, leaving 5 bases of the junction unmatched. Per germline, CDR1 GTSNPN and CDR2 SVGIG (reference sequence). The CDR3 is 15 amino acids. The CDR3 bases are TGTGCCTGGAGTCTAGGACTAGCGGGGGCAAATGAGCAGTTCTTC. Translating it yields CAWSLGLAGANEQFF.

The CDR3 DNA reads TGCAGCGTGCAGGACATGAACACTGAAGCTTTCTTT. Translating it yields CSVQDMNTEAFF. This chain uses TRBV29-1 with TRBJ1-1; the D gene is possibly TRBD1 (5 bases). CDR1 is SQVTM, CDR2 ANQGSEA, per germline. The CDR3 spans 12 residues. V was clipped by 6 bases and J by 0 bases, with 8 bases between them.

The chain couples TRBV15 to TRBJ2-3; TRBD1 agrees at 7 bases. CDR1 is LNHNV and CDR2 is YYDKDF in the germline V gene (reference sequence). With 1 base clipped from V and 3 bases from J, the junction kept 1 base outside the gene matches. The CDR3 is 14 amino acids. In DNA form, the CDR3 reads TGTGCCACCAGCAGAGTGGGACAGACAGATACGCAGTATTTT. It yields the protein CATSRVGQTDTQYF.

This rearrangement joins TRBV5-1 to TRBJ2-1; possibly TRBD2 for D (5 bases). Trimming cost V 0 bases and J 8 bases, with 12 bases left between them. This CDR3 region has 14 residues. Germline CDR1 reads SGHRS; CDR2 reads YFSETQ. The CDR3 DNA sequence: TGCGCCAGCAGCTTGGCTGACACTAGGGATGAGCAGTTCTTC. Residues: CASSLADTRDEQFF. Together with reference TRBV5-1 and TRBJ2-1, the CDR3 gives the full variable domain: KAGVTQTPRYLIKTRGQQVTLSCSPISGHRSVSWYQQTPGQGLQFLFEYFSETQRNKGNFPGRFSGRQFSNSRSEMNVSTLELGDSALYLCASSLADTRDEQFFGPGTRLTVL.

The chain joins TRBV7-2 to TRBJ2-7, with D hard to call. Germline V gene lookup returns CDR1 SGHTA and CDR2 FQGNSA. CDR3 length: 13 residues. The V end was cut by 4 bases, the J end by 2 bases, with 9 bases between. DNA of the CDR3: TGTGCCAGCAGCTACAGTCGGGCCTACGAGCAGTACTTC. Protein sequence: CASSYSRAYEQYF.

The chain is built from TRBV10-3 and TRBJ2-5; D may correspond to TRBD1 or TRBD2 (5 bases each). Trimming pared 2 bases from V and 2 bases from J, leaving 9 bases between. The germline V gene has CDR1 ENHRY and CDR2 SYGVKD. The length of the CDR3 is 14 residues. The CDR3 sequence is CAISEGTPQETQYF. In DNA, the CDR3 is TGTGCCATCAGTGAGGGGACGCCTCAAGAGACCCAGTACTTC.

V gene TRBV6-5 combines with J gene TRBJ1-2; 7 bases agree with TRBD1. With 9 bases clipped from V and 0 bases from J, the junction kept 4 bases outside the gene matches. Germline V gene data show CDR1 as MNHEY and CDR2 as SVGAGI. The CDR3 loop spans 13 amino acids. The CDR3 nucleotides are TGTGCCAGTCGGACAGGCACTAACTATGGCTACACCTTC. Residues: CASRTGTNYGYTF.

This clone was counted a single time. CDR3 bases: TGCAGCGTTACCAGGGCCTACGAGCAGTACTTC. Translation gives CSVTRAYEQYF. This chain uses TRBV29-1 with TRBJ2-7; D may be TRBD1 (5 bases). The CDR3 is 11 residues long. Per germline, CDR1 SQVTM and CDR2 ANQGSEA. Trimming stripped 5 bases from V and 2 bases from J, with 7 bases between.

The chain carries TRBV6-5 and TRBJ2-7, with D unclear. Trimming took 3 bases from V and 3 from J, leaving 9 bases between them. Looked up from germline, CDR1 is MNHEY and CDR2 is SVGAGI. The CDR3 extends over 13 amino acids. This CDR3 is CASSYGRYYEQYF. CDR3 DNA: TGTGCCAGCAGTTATGGCAGGTACTACGAGCAGTACTTC.

The chain carries TRBV5-5 and TRBJ1-5; 7 nucleotides line up with TRBD1. The germline V gene has CDR1 SGHKS and CDR2 YYEKEE (reference sequence). The CDR3 length is 16 residues. The V and J ends lost 0 bases and 2 bases, in that order; junction bases with no gene match: 5. The DNA of the CDR3 is TGTGCCAGCAGCTTGGGTATTACAGGGGGCAATCAGCCCCAGCATTTT. Amino acids: CASSLGITGGNQPQHF.

A single count supports this clone. The gene calls are TRBV5-1 and TRBJ1-5; no clear D. CDR1 is SGHRS, CDR2 YFSETQ, per germline. The CDR3 spans 15 residues. Trimming pared 0 bases from V and 4 bases from J, leaving 11 bases between. CDR3 nucleotide sequence: TGCGCCAGCAGCTTGGACGGTGGGATTAATCAGCCCCAGCATTTT. This codes for CASSLDGGINQPQHF. The whole variable domain, remainder taken from reference TRBV5-1 and TRBJ1-5, is KAGVTQTPRYLIKTRGQQVTLSCSPISGHRSVSWYQQTPGQGLQFLFEYFSETQRNKGNFPGRFSGRQFSNSRSEMNVSTLELGDSALYLCASSLDGGINQPQHFGDGTRLSIL.

This chain links TRBV4-1 with TRBJ1-1, with 8 nucleotides matching TRBD1. Germline CDR1 reads MGHRA; CDR2 reads YSYEKL. With 0 bases clipped from V and 0 bases from J, the junction kept 9 bases outside the gene matches. This CDR3 has 18 residues. As DNA, the CDR3 is TGCGCCAGCAGCCAAGACGCGGGACAGGTGAAAATGAACACTGAAGCTTTCTTT. Amino acid sequence: CASSQDAGQVKMNTEAFF.

The chain has TRBV11-3 and TRBJ2-7, with TRBD2 matching over 10 bases. The V and J ends lost 3 bases and 3 bases, in that order; junction bases with no gene match: 2. The CDR3 has 14 residues. Per germline, CDR1 SGHNT and CDR2 YENEEA. CDR3 amino acids: CASSFSSGSYEQYF. DNA for the CDR3: TGTGCCAGCAGCTTTTCTAGCGGGAGCTACGAGCAGTACTTC.

The rearrangement uses TRBV7-6 and TRBJ2-1; D unresolved. Germline CDR1 is SGHVS and CDR2 is FNYEAQ. Trimming stripped 1 base from V and 4 bases from J, with 8 bases between. CDR3 length: 14 amino acids. The CDR3 spells CASSLEGRYNEQFF. The CDR3 DNA sequence: TGTGCCAGCAGCTTAGAGGGTAGATACAATGAGCAGTTCTTC.

This clone occurred a few times. This rearrangement joins TRBV18 to TRBJ2-7; D ambiguous. V was shortened by 3 bases and J by 0 bases, with 6 bases between the two germline ends. This CDR3 comprises 13 residues. CDR1 is KGHSH, CDR2 LQKENI, per germline. CDR3 in amino acids: CASSPASSYEQYF. The CDR3 DNA reads TGTGCCAGCTCACCTGCGAGCTCCTACGAGCAGTACTTC.

The chain joins TRBV27 to TRBJ2-7; 8 bases are a match to TRBD1. CDR1 and CDR2 (germline): MNHEY, SMNVEV (reference sequence). This CDR3 has 15 amino acids. Trimming took 4 bases from V and 2 from J; bases not matched to a gene: 7. CDR3 residues: CASSSPGTGTYEQYF. Written as DNA, the CDR3 is TGTGCCAGCAGTTCCCCGGGGACAGGTACCTACGAGCAGTACTTC.

This chain uses TRBV2 with TRBJ2-7, with a weak D call TRBD2 (6 bases). V lost 8 bases, J lost 2 bases, and 13 bases lay in between. This CDR3 contains 13 residues. Germline assignment: CDR1 SNHLY and CDR2 FYNNEI. CDR3 loop: CASDGRGPYEQYF. For the CDR3, the DNA is TGTGCCAGCGACGGGCGGGGACCCTACGAGCAGTACTTC.

The V gene is TRBV7-8, the J gene TRBJ2-3, with 8 bases that match TRBD2. The CDR3 loop spans 16 amino acids. The germline gives CDR1 SGHVS, CDR2 FQNEAQ. With 6 bases clipped from V and 3 bases from J, the junction kept 11 bases outside the gene matches. For the CDR3, the DNA is TGTGCCAGCAGTCTTCAGGGGCGGGGGGTTACAGATACGCAGTATTTT. Its protein is CASSLQGRGVTDTQYF.

The rearrangement joins TRBV14 to TRBJ1-5; D is possibly TRBD1 (6 bases). The ends were cut back, 0 bases at V and 2 bases at J, with 11 bases in the middle. This CDR3 spans 16 amino acids. The germline gives CDR1 SGHDN, CDR2 FVKESK. The CDR3 nucleotides read TGTGCCAGCAGCCAAGATGGGGGCGCGGGCAATCAGCCCCAGCATTTT. Protein product: CASSQDGGAGNQPQHF.

This sequence joins TRBV30 and TRBJ1-3; TRBD1 aligns across 7 bases. The CDR3 length is 14 residues. Germline V gene lookup returns CDR1 GTSNPN and CDR2 SVGIG (reference sequence). V dropped 2 bases and J dropped 8; count of bases not matched to a gene: 9. CDR3 sequence reads: CAWSLTGVGDTIYF. Written as DNA, the CDR3 is TGTGCCTGGAGTCTAACAGGGGTCGGGGACACCATATATTTT.

The rearrangement uses TRBV11-2 and TRBJ2-1, with D possibly matching TRBD2 (5 bases). There are 13 residues in the CDR3. Germline values: CDR1 SGHAT, CDR2 FQNNGV. Trimming took off 1 base at V and 6 bases at J, with 7 bases between the two ends. CDR3 bases: TGTGCCAGCAGCTTAGGAGGGCGCAATGAGCAGTTCTTC. Protein product: CASSLGGRNEQFF.

This rearrangement joins TRBV20-1 to TRBJ2-7; D not certain. The germline gives CDR1 DFQATT, CDR2 SNEGSKA (reference sequence). Trimming took 4 bases from V and 5 from J, leaving 9 bases between them. This CDR3 has 11 residues. CDR3 in amino acids: CSANQVDEQYF. The CDR3 region has the DNA TGCAGTGCTAATCAGGTTGACGAGCAGTACTTC.

This clone is termed medium-sized. The rearrangement links TRBV19 to TRBJ2-7; TRBD2 agrees at 15 bases. This CDR3 has 16 amino acids. With 4 bases clipped from V and 3 bases from J, the junction kept 4 bases outside the gene matches. Per germline, CDR1 LNHDA and CDR2 SQIVND (reference sequence). In DNA form, the CDR3 reads TGTGCCAGTAGTACCGGACTAGCGGGAGGGATCTACGAGCAGTACTTC. It is translated as CASSTGLAGGIYEQYF.

The V call is TRBV5-6, the J call TRBJ1-2; TRBD1 aligns across 9 bases. Germline CDR1 is SGHDT and CDR2 is YYEEEE. V was clipped by 4 bases and J by 7 bases; unmatched bases: 8. The CDR3 is 14 amino acids. CDR3 region: CASSNRDRVFGYTF. The CDR3 DNA reads as TGTGCCAGCAGCAACCGGGACAGGGTCTTTGGCTACACCTTC.

V gene TRBV5-6 combines with J gene TRBJ2-3, with D perhaps matching TRBD2 (6 bases). The CDR3 totals 16 residues. The ends were cut back, 3 bases at V and 3 bases at J, with 17 bases in the middle. CDR1 and CDR2 (germline): SGHDT, YYEEEE. CDR3 region: CASSSPGRGFTDTQYF. DNA of the CDR3: TGTGCCAGCAGCTCCCCAGGGCGGGGTTTTACAGATACGCAGTATTTT.

The chain couples TRBV29-1 to TRBJ2-5, with 9 bases aligning to TRBD2. CDR1 is SQVTM, CDR2 ANQGSEA, per germline. Unmatched junction bases numbered 12, after V lost 8 bases and J lost 2 bases. The CDR3 is made up of 15 amino acids. Written as DNA, the CDR3 is TGCAGCTTTTTGGGCAAGGCGGGAGGGCAAGAGACCCAGTACTTC. Amino acids: CSFLGKAGGQETQYF.

This chain links TRBV6-1 with TRBJ1-2, with 11 nucleotides matching TRBD1. Germline CDR1 reads MNHNS; CDR2 reads SASEGT. The V gene end was trimmed by 0 bases and the J gene end by 9 bases; junction bases not matched to a gene: 3. CDR3 length: 14 residues. CDR3 protein: CASSEAGTGGRYTF. CDR3 bases: TGTGCCAGCAGTGAAGCGGGGACAGGGGGACGCTACACCTTC.

The sample holds one count of this clone. This rearrangement joins TRBV7-3 to TRBJ2-2; 8 nucleotides align to TRBD2. The V and J ends lost 4 bases and 7 bases, in that order; junction bases with no gene match: 8. The CDR3 has 15 amino acids. CDR1 SGHTA and CDR2 FQGTGA come from the germline V gene. CDR3 residues: CASSSSSGLSGELFF. CDR3 coding DNA: TGTGCCAGCAGCTCCTCTAGCGGGTTAAGCGGGGAGCTGTTTTTT.

The J gene is TRBJ2-3, the V gene TRBV27; D is unresolved. V lost 3 bases and J 1 base, leaving 5 bases between the germline ends. The CDR3 sequence is 13 residues long. CDR1 is MNHEY, CDR2 SMNVEV, per germline (reference sequence). CDR3 protein: CASSFSGTDTQYF. The CDR3 nucleotides are TGTGCCAGCAGTTTTAGTGGCACAGATACGCAGTATTTT.

V and J are TRBV11-2 and TRBJ2-3, with 13 bases identical to TRBD2. This CDR3 comprises 16 residues. With V trimmed by 5 bases and J by 6 bases, 8 bases remained unmatched. The germline V gene encodes CDR1 SGHAT and CDR2 FQNNGV. The CDR3 reads CASSTGLAGVADTQYF. The CDR3 nucleotides read TGTGCCAGCAGCACCGGACTAGCGGGAGTTGCGGATACGCAGTATTTT.